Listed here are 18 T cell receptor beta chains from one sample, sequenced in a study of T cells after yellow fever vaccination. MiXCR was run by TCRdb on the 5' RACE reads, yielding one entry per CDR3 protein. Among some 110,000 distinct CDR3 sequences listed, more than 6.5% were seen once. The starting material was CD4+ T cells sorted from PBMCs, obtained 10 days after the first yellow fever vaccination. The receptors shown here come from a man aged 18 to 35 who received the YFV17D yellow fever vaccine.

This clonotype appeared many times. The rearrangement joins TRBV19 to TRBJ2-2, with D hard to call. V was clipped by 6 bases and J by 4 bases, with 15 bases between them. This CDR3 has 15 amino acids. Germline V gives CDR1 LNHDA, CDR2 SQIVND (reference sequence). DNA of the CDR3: TGTGCCAGTAGATATAGGTTGGCGAGCACCGGGGAGCTGTTTTTT. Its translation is CASRYRLASTGELFF.

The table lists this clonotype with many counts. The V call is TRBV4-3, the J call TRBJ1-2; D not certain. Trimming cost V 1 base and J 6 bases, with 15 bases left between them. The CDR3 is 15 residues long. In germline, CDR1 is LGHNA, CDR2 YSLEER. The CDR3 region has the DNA TGCGCCAGCAGCCAAGGTGTCATTCCCTTGCATGGCTACACCTTC. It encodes CASSQGVIPLHGYTF.

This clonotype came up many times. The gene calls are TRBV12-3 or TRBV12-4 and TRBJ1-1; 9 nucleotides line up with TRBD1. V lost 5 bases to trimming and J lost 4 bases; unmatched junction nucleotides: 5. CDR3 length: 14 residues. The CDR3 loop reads CASSPGTGSTEAFF. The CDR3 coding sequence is TGTGCCAGCAGTCCCGGGACAGGGAGCACTGAAGCTTTCTTT.

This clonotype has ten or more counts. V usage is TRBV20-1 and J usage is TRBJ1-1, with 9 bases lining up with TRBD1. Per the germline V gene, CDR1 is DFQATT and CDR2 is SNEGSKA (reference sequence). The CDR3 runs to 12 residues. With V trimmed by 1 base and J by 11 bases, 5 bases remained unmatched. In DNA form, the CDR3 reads TGCAGTGCTAGAGGGGGGACAGGGCTGGCTTTCTTT. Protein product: CSARGGTGLAFF.

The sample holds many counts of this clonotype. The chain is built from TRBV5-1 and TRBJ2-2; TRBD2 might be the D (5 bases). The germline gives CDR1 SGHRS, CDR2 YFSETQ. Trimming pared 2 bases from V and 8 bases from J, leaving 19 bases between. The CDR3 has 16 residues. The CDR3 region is CASSLIESLPGGELFF. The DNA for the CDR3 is TGCGCCAGCAGCTTAATCGAGAGCCTACCGGGAGGGGAGCTGTTTTTT.

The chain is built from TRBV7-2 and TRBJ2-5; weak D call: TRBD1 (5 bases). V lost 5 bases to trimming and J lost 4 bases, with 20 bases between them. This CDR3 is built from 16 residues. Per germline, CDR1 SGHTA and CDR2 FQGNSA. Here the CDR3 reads CASSLPWAGMGETQYF. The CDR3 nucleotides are TGTGCCAGCAGCCTCCCCTGGGCAGGGATGGGAGAGACCCAGTACTTC.

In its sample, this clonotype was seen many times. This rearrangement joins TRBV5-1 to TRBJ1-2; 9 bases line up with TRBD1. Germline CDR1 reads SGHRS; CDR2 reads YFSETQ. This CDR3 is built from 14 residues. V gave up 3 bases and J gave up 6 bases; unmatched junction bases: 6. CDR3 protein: CASSSRTGEDGYTF. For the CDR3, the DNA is TGCGCCAGCAGCTCAAGGACAGGGGAGGATGGCTACACCTTC.

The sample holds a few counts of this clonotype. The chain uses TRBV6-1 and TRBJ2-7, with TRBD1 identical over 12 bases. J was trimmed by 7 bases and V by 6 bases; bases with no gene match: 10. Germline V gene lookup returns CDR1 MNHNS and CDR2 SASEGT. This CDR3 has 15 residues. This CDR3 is CASSSPGQGAREQYV. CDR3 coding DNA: TGTGCCAGCAGCTCCCCGGGACAGGGGGCTCGGGAGCAGTACGTC.

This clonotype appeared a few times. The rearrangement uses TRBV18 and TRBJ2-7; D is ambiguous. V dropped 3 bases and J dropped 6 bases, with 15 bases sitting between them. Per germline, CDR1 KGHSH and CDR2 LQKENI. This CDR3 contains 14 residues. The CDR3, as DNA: TGTGCCAGCTCACCCAACGCCGGTTTGGGCGAGCAGTACGTC. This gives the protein CASSPNAGLGEQYV.

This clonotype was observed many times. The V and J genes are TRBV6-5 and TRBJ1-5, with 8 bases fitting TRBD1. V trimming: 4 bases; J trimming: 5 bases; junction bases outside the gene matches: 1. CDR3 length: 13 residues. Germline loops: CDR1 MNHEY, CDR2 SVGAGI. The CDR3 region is CASSSRGHQPQHF. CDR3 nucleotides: TGTGCCAGCAGTTCCAGGGGGCATCAGCCCCAGCATTTT.

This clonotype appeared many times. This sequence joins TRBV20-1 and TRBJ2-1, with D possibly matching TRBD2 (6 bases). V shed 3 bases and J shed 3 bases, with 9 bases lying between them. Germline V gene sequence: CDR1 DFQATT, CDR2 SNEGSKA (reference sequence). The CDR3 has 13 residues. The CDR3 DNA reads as TGCAGTGCTAGGGGCGGGGTCTACAATGAGCAGTTCTTC. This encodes CSARGGVYNEQFF.

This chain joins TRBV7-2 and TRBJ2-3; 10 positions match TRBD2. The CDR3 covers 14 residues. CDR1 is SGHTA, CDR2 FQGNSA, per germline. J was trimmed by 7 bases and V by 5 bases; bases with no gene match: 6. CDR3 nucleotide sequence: TGTGCCAGCAGCCCGGGACTAGCGATGAATACGCAGTATTTT. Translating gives CASSPGLAMNTQYF.

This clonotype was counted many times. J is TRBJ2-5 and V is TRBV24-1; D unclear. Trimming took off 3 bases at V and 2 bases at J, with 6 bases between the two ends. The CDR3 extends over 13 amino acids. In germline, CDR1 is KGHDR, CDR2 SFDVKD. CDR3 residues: CATSDAQQETQYF. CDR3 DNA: TGTGCCACCAGTGATGCACAGCAAGAGACCCAGTACTTC.

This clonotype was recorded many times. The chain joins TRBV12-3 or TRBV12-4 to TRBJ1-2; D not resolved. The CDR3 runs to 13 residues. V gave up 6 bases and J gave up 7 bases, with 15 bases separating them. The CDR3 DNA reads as TGTGCCAGCAGGAGGGTCTTTGGCTCTGGCTACACCTTC. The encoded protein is CASRRVFGSGYTF.

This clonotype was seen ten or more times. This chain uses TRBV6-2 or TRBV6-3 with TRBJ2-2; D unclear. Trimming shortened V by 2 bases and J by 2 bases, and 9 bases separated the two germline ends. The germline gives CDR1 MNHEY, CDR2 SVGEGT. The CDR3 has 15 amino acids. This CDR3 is CASSYGLHNTGELFF. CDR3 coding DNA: TGTGCCAGCAGTTACGGTCTACACAACACCGGGGAGCTGTTTTTT.

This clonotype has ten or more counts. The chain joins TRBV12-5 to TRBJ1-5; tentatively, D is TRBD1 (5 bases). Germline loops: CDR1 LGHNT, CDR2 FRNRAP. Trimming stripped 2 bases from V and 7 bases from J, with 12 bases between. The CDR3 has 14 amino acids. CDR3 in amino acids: CASGLMTVEQPQHF. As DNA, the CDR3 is TGTGCTAGTGGTTTGATGACAGTAGAGCAGCCCCAGCATTTT.

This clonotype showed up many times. CDR3 DNA sequence: TGTGCCAGCAGTTTGGCCGGACAGGATCAGCCCCAGCATTTT. Encoded protein: CASSLAGQDQPQHF. This rearrangement joins TRBV12-3 or TRBV12-4 to TRBJ1-5; 7 bases are a match to TRBD1. V lost 3 bases, J lost 5 bases, and 4 bases stayed unmatched. This CDR3 spans 14 amino acids.

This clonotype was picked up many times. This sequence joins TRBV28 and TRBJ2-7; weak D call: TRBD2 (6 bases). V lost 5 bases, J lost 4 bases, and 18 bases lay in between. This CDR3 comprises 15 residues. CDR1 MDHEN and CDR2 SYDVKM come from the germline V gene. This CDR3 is CASSDPPTGVYEQYV. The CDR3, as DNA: TGTGCCAGCAGTGACCCCCCGACGGGAGTGTACGAGCAGTACGTC.